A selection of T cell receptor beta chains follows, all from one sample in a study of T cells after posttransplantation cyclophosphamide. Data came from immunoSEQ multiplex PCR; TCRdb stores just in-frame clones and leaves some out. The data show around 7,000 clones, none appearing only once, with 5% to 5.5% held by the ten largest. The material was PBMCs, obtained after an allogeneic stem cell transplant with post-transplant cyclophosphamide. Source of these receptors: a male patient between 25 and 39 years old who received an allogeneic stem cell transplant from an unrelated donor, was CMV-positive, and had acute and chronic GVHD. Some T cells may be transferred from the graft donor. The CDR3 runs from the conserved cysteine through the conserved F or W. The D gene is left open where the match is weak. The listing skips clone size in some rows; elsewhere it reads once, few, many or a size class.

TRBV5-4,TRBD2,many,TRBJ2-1,TGTGCCAGCAGCTCGGGACTAGCCATCTACAATGAGCAGTTCTTC,CASSSGLAIYNEQFF
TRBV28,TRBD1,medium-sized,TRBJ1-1,TGTGCCAGCAGAACAGGGGGTACCCCTGAAGCTTTCTTT,CASRTGGTPEAFF
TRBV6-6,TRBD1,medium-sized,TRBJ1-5,TGTGCCAGCAGGGCCCAGGGGGATCAGCCCCAGCATTTT,CASRAQGDQPQHF
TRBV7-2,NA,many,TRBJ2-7,TGTGCCAGCAGCTTAGTACACGGGGACTACGAGCAGTACTTC,CASSLVHGDYEQYF
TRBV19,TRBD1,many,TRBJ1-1,TGTGCCAGTAGGGAGATACAGGGGATGGACACTGAAGCTTTCTTT,CASREIQGMDTEAFF
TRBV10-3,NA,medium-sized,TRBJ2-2,TGTGCCATCAGTGATAGCACCCGGGCCGGGGAGCTGTTTTTT,CAISDSTRAGELFF
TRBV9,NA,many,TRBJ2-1,TGTGCCAGCAGCGACTCTGCTTACAATGAGCAGTTCTTC,CASSDSAYNEQFF
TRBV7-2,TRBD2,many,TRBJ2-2,TGTGCCAGCAGCCCCCGACTAGCGGGGGGAGTAGGGACCGGGGAGCTGTTTTTT,CASSPRLAGGVGTGELFF
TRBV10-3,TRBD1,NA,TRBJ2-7,TGTGCCATCAGTGAGTCCTCCCTCGTCCTCCCGGGACAGCCCTCCTACGAGCAGTACTTC,CAISESSLVLPGQPSYEQYF
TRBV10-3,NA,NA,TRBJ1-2,TGTGCCATCAGTGGAGGGAGGGCTCGGAACTATGGCTACACCTTC,CAISGGRARNYGYTF
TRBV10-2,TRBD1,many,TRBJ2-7,TGCGCCAGCAGTGAGGGGACAGGGGAAAGCGAGCAGTACTTC,CASSEGTGESEQYF
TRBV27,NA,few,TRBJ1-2,TGTGCCAGCAGTGCCATCACAGGGAACTATGGCTACACCTTC,CASSAITGNYGYTF
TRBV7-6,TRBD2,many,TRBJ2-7,TGTGCCAGCAGCTTAGCACTAGCGGGAGGGCCCGGGGAGCAGTACTTC,CASSLALAGGPGEQYF
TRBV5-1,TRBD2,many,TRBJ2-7,TGCGCCAGCAGCTTGGACGGGACTAGCGCCTACGAGCAGTACTTC,CASSLDGTSAYEQYF
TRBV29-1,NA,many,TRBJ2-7,TGCAGCGTTGCTCTCCGGAGCTCCTACGAGCAGTACTTC,CSVALRSSYEQYF
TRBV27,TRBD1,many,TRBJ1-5,TGTGCCAGCAGCCAGGGGGGCAATCAGCCCCAGCATTTT,CASSQGGNQPQHF
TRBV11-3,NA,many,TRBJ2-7,TGTGCCAGCAGCTTAGCGACTTCCTACGAGCAGTACTTC,CASSLATSYEQYF